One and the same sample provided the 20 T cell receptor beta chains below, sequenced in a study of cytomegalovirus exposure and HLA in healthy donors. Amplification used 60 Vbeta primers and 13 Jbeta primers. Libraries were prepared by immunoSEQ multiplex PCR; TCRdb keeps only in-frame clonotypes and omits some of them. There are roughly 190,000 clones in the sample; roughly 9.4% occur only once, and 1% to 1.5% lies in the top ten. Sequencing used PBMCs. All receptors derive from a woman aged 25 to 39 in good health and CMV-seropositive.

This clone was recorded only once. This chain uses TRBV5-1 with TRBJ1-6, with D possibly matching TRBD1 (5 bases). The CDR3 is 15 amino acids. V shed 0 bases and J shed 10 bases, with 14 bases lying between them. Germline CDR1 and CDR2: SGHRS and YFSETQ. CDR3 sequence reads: CASSLDPRAESPLHF. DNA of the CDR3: TGCGCCAGCAGCTTGGATCCCAGGGCAGAGTCACCCCTCCACTTT.

CDR3 sequence reads: CASSSGGRARYEQYF. The CDR3 DNA follows: TGTGCCAGCAGCTCAGGCGGGAGGGCCAGATACGAGCAGTACTTC. The J gene is TRBJ2-7, the V gene TRBV7-2; 9 nucleotides line up with TRBD2. V dropped 4 bases and J dropped 4; count of bases not matched to a gene: 8. There are 15 residues in the CDR3. Germline values: CDR1 SGHTA, CDR2 FQGNSA.

The CDR3 nucleotides read TGTGCCAGCACTAGGACAGCTCTCACCTACGAGCAGTACTTC. Its protein is CASTRTALTYEQYF. The chain is built from TRBV6-1 and TRBJ2-7, with D tentatively TRBD1 (6 bases). V was pared by 7 bases and J by 2 bases, with 15 bases between. The CDR3 runs to 14 residues. Germline V lookup: CDR1 MNHNS, CDR2 SASEGT.

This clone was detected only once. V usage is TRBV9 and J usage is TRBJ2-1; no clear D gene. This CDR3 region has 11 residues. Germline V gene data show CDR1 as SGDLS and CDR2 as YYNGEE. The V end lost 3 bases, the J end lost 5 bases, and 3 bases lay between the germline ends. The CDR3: CASSADNEQFF. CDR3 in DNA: TGTGCCAGCAGCGCGGACAATGAGCAGTTCTTC.

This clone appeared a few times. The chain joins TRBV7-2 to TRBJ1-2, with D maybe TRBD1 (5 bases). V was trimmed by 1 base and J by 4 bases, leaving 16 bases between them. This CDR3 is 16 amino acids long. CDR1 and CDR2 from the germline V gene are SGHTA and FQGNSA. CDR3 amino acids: CASSLGKGIGGYGYTF. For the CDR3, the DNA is TGTGCCAGCAGCTTAGGGAAGGGGATTGGTGGCTATGGCTACACCTTC.

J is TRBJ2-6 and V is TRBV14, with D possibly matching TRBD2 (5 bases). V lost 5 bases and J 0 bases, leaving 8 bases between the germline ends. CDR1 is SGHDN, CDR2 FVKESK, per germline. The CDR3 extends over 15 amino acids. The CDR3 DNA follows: TGTGCCAGCAGCTGGACTCTCTCTGGGGCCAACGTCCTGACTTTC. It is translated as CASSWTLSGANVLTF.

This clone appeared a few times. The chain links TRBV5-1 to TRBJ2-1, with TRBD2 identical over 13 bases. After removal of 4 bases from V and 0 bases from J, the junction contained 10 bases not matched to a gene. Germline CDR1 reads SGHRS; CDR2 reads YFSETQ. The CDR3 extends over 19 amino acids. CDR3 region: CASSPRTSGGPSSYNEQFF. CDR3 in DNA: TGCGCCAGCAGCCCGAGGACTAGCGGGGGACCAAGCTCCTACAATGAGCAGTTCTTC. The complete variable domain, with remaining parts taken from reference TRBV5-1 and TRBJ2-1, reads KAGVTQTPRYLIKTRGQQVTLSCSPISGHRSVSWYQQTPGQGLQFLFEYFSETQRNKGNFPGRFSGRQFSNSRSEMNVSTLELGDSALYLCASSPRTSGGPSSYNEQFFGPGTRLTVL.

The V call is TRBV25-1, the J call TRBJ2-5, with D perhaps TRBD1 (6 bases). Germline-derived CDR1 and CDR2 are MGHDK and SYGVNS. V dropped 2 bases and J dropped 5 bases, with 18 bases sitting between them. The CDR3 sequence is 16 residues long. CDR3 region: CASSEQGHRSGETQYF. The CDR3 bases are TGTGCCAGCAGTGAACAGGGGCACAGATCGGGGGAGACCCAGTACTTC.

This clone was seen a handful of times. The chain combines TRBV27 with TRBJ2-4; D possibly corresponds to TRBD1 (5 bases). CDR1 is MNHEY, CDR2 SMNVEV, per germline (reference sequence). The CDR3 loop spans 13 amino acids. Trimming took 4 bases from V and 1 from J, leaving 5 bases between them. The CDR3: CASSSGAKNIQYF. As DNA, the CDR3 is TGTGCCAGCAGTTCAGGGGCCAAAAACATTCAGTACTTC.

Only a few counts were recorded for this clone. Here the CDR3 reads CASSPGSYGYTF. The CDR3 DNA is TGTGCCAGCAGTCCAGGGTCCTATGGCTACACCTTC. The rearrangement joins TRBV2 to TRBJ1-2; D possibly corresponds to TRBD1 (5 bases). Trimming shortened V by 5 bases and J by 4 bases, and 8 bases separated the two germline ends. The CDR3 is 12 amino acids. The germline V gene encodes CDR1 SNHLY and CDR2 FYNNEI.

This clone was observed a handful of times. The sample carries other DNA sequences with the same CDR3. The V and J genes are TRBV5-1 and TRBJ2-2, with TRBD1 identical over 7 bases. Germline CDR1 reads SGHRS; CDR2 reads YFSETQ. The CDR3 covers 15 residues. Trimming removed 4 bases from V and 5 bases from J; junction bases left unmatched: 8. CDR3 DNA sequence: TGCGCCAGCAGCCCTAGACAGGGATGGACCGGGGAGCTGTTTTTT. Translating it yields CASSPRQGWTGELFF.

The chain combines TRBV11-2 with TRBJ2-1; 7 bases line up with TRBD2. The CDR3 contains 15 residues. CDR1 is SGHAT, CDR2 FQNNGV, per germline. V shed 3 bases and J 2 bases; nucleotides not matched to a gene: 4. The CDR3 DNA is TGTGCCAGCAGCTTGCCCGGACTAGCCTACAATGAGCAGTTCTTC. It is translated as CASSLPGLAYNEQFF.

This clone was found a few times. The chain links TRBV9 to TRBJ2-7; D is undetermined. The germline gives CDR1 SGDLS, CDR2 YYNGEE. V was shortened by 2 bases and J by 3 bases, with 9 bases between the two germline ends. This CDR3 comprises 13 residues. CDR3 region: CASSVDMGYEQYF. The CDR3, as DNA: TGTGCCAGCAGCGTTGACATGGGCTACGAGCAGTACTTC.

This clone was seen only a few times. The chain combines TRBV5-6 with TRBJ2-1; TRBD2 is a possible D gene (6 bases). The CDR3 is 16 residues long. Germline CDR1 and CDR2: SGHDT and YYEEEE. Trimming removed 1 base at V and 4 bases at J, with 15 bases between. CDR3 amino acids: CASSLKRGAAYNEQFF. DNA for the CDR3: TGTGCCAGCAGCTTGAAACGCGGGGCGGCTTACAATGAGCAGTTCTTC.

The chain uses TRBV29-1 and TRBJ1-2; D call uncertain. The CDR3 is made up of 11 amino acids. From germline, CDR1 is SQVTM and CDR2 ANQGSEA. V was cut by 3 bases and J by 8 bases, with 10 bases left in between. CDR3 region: CSVEEVWGYTF. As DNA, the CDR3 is TGCAGCGTTGAGGAGGTCTGGGGCTACACCTTC.

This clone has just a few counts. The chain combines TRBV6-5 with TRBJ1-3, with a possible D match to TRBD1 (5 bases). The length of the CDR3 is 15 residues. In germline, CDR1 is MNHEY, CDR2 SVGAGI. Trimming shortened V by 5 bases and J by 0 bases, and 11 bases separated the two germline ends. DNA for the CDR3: TGTGCCAGCAGTCCCGGGGGTTTCTCTGGAAACACCATATATTTT. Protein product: CASSPGGFSGNTIYF.

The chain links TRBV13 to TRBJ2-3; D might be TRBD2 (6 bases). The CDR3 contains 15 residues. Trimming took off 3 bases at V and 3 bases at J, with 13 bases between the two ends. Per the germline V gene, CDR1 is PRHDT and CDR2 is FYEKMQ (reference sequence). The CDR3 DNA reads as TGTGCCAGCAGCTTTAAACCGGGACTGACAGATACGCAGTATTTT. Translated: CASSFKPGLTDTQYF. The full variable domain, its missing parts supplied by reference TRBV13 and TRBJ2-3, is AAGVIQSPRHLIKEKRETATLKCYPIPRHDTVYWYQQGPGQDPQFLISFYEKMQSDKGSIPDRFSAQQFSDYHSELNMSSLELGDSALYFCASSFKPGLTDTQYFGPGTRLTVL.

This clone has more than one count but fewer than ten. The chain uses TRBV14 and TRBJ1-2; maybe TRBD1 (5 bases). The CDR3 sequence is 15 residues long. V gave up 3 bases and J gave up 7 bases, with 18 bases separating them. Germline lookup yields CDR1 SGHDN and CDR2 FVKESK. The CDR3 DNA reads TGTGCCAGCAGCCACCATCGGGTGACAGCTCCTGGCTACACCTTC. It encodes CASSHHRVTAPGYTF.

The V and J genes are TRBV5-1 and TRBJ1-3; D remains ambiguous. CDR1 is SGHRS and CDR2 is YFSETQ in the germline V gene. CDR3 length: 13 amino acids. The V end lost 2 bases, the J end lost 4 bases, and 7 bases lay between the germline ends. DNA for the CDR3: TGCGCCAGCAGCTTTTCCCAGGGAAACACCATATATTTT. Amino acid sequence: CASSFSQGNTIYF.

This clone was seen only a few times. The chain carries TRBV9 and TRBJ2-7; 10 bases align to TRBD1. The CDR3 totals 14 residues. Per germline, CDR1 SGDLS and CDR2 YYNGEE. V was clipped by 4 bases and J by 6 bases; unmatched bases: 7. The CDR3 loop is CASSNRDRGVEQYF. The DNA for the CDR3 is TGTGCCAGCAGCAACCGGGACAGGGGTGTCGAGCAGTACTTC.